This section outlines one T cell receptor beta chain sequence together with its context. The source of the sample is a study of technical replicates of blood from several donors. TCRdb's table, derived via immunoSEQ multiplex PCR, lists solely in-frame clones and lacks some. The top ten clones hold 0.2% to 0.25% of a sample with 60,000 to 90,000 clones, approximately 96% of them seen once. The germline V gene has CDR1 MDHEN and CDR2 SYDVKM. With 6 bases clipped from V and 1 base from J, the junction kept 5 bases outside the gene matches. The CDR3 contains 15 residues. Specimen: T cells isolated from PBMCs. The rearrangement uses TRBV28 and TRBJ2-3; 9 bases are a match to TRBD2. The source is a human donor in good health. For the CDR3, the DNA is TGTGCCAGCAGGTTGACTAGCGGCCGCACAGATACGCAGTATTTT. Translation gives CASRLTSGRTDTQYF.